The rows below give T cell receptor beta chains drawn from one sample of a study of T cell changes during pregnancy in multiple sclerosis. Assay: immunoSEQ multiplex PCR; the TCRdb copy retains only in-frame clones and omits some. The sample has roughly 66,000 clones; about 92% are singletons. The specimen comprised peripheral blood, sampled in the first trimester of pregnancy. All receptors derive from a female donor with multiple sclerosis, enrolled in a pregnancy study. Both conserved end residues are part of each CDR3. Fields, in order: V gene, J gene, clone size, D gene, CDR3 protein, CDR3 DNA. The D gene is left open where the match is weak. Clone sizes are given selectively: once, few, many, or a class where the clone is expanded.

>TRBV7-2|TRBJ2-5|.|.
CASSLVGPRVGETQYF
TGTGCCAGCAGCTTAGTGGGGCCTAGGGTCGGAGAGACCCAGTACTTC
>TRBV4-2|TRBJ1-1|.|.
CASSQDQGGTEAFF
TGTGCCAGCAGCCAAGACCAGGGAGGAACTGAAGCTTTCTTT
>TRBV4-3|TRBJ1-3|.|TRBD1
CASSQDRTGGNTIYF
TGCGCCAGCAGCCAAGATAGGACAGGGGGAAACACCATATATTTT
>TRBV29-1|TRBJ2-7|few|TRBD2
CSVVGTSGVGEQYF
TGCAGCGTTGTTGGGACTAGCGGCGTAGGGGAGCAGTACTTC
>TRBV5-5|TRBJ1-1|.|.
CASSLGRALQDEAFF
TGTGCCAGCAGCTTGGGGCGGGCCCTCCAGGATGAAGCTTTCTTT
>TRBV6-1|TRBJ2-1|.|.
CASSARTSYNEQFF
TGTGCCAGCAGTGCCAGAACCTCCTACAATGAGCAGTTCTTC
>TRBV5-3|TRBJ1-5|.|TRBD1
CARSLEGQAPGNQPQHF
TGTGCCAGAAGCTTGGAAGGACAGGCCCCAGGGAATCAGCCCCAGCATTTT
>TRBV15|TRBJ2-7|.|TRBD1
CATSSTTGMSFYEQYF
TGTGCCACCAGCAGTACGACAGGGATGAGTTTCTACGAGCAGTACTTC
>TRBV5-1|TRBJ2-7|.|.
CASSSGGSSYEQYF
TGCGCCAGCAGCTCCGGAGGGAGCTCCTACGAGCAGTACTTC
>TRBV9|TRBJ2-1|.|TRBD2
CASSVASGRDNEQFF
TGTGCCAGCAGCGTAGCTAGCGGGCGAGACAATGAGCAGTTCTTC
>TRBV2|TRBJ1-2|.|.
CASSRESNYGYTF
TGTGCCAGCAGCAGGGAATCTAACTATGGCTACACCTTC
>TRBV18|TRBJ2-3|.|.
CASSGLPRTDTQYF
TGTGCCAGCTCCGGACTACCGCGCACAGATACGCAGTATTTT
>TRBV7-2|TRBJ2-1|once|TRBD1
CASSGTGQIYEQFF
TGTGCCAGCAGCGGGACAGGGCAAATTTATGAGCAGTTCTTC
>TRBV7-2|TRBJ2-7|.|.
CASSLVEGPHEQYF
TGTGCCAGCAGCTTAGTCGAGGGCCCCCACGAGCAGTACTTC
>TRBV7-9|TRBJ2-6|.|.
CASTGANVLTF
TGTGCCAGCACAGGGGCCAACGTCCTGACTTTC
>TRBV19|TRBJ1-5|medium-sized|TRBD1
CASSLTGASGQPQHF
TGTGCCAGTAGTTTAACAGGGGCCTCAGGTCAGCCCCAGCATTTT
>TRBV11-2|TRBJ1-2|.|TRBD1
CASSLRQGYGYTF
TGTGCCAGCAGCCTCAGACAGGGCTATGGCTACACCTTC